The clone carrying this TCR beta chain was detected many times. Antigen unknown. The data are from a study of spatial heterogeneity in lung cancer. Study findings and constraints: Mutation counts in tumors were tracked by counts of expanded intratumoral alpha and beta TCRs.

CDR1 MNHNS and CDR2 SASEGT come from the germline V gene. There are 16 residues in the CDR3. With V trimmed by 4 bases and J by 2 bases, 6 bases remained unmatched. Time point here: sample taken at primary tumor resection. Donation came from around 77 patients with untreated early-stage non-small cell lung cancer. TCR cDNA molecules each carried a unique molecular identifier. TCRdb ran MiXCR on the 5' RACE reads and lists one entry per CDR3 protein. The data show some 10,000 distinct CDR3 sequences, with more than 9.5% seen just once and 39% held by the top ten. The sequence was collected from a male donor with early-stage non-small cell lung cancer. Sequences were derived from lung tumor tissue, sampled at surgery. V and J are TRBV6-1 and TRBJ2-2; 8 bases are shared with TRBD1. This chain's CDR3 is CASSVYGTGNTGELFF. DNA for the CDR3: TGTGCCAGCAGTGTGTATGGGACAGGAAACACCGGGGAGCTGTTTTTT.